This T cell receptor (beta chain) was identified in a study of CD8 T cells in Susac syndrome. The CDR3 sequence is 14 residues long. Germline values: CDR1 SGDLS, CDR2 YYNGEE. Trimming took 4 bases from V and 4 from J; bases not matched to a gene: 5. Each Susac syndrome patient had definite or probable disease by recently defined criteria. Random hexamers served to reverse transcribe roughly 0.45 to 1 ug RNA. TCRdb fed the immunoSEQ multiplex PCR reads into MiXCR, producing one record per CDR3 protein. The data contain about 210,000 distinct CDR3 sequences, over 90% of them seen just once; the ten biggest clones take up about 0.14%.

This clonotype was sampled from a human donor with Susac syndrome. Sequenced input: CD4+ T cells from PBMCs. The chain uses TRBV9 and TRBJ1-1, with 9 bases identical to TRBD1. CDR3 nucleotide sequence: TGTGCCAGCAGCCCTCGACAGGGGGGCACTGAAGCTTTCTTT. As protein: CASSPRQGGTEAFF.